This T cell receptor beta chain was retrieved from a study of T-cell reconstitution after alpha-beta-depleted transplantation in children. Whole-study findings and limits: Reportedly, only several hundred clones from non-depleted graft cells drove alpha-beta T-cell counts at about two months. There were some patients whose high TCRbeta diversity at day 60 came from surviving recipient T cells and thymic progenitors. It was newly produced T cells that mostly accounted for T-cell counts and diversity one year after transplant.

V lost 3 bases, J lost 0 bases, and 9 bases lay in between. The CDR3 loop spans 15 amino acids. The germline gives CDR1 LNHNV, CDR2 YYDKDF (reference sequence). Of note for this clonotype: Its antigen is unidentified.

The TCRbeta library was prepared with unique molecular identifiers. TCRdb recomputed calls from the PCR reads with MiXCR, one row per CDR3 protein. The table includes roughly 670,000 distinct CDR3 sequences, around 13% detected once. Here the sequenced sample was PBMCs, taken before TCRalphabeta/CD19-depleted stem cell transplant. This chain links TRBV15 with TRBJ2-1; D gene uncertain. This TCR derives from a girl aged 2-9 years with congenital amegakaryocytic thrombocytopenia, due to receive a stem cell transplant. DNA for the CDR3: TGTGCCACCAGCAGGCAGATAAGCTCCTACAATGAGCAGTTCTTC. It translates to CATSRQISSYNEQFF.